These T cell receptor beta chains were read from a single sample in a study of blood T cell repertoires in COVID-19. Sequencing was performed with immunoSEQ multiplex PCR; in TCRdb, only in-frame clones are kept and a portion is missing. The profile shows 180,000 or so clones, around 90% of them singletons. Sequencing was done on a sample of peripheral blood. The receptors stem from a man between 35 and 55 years old with acute or convalescent COVID-19. Each CDR3 is given with its conserved first and last residue. A D gene is named only where the DNA matches it firmly. Size tells how often a clone was seen (once, few, many) or the class of an expanded clone, and some rows leave it out.

clone_size	d_call	j_call	v_call	cdr3_aa	cdr3_nt
NA	TRBD1	TRBJ2-5	TRBV7-3	CASSLSGTWTGLETQYF	TGTGCCAGCAGCTTAAGTGGGACCTGGACAGGGTTGGAGACCCAGTACTTC
NA	TRBD1	TRBJ1-6	TRBV19	CASQDRGYSPLHF	TGTGCCAGTCAAGACAGGGGGTATTCACCCCTCCACTTT
few	NA	TRBJ2-7	TRBV25-1	CASSDSFRGSYEQYF	TGTGCCAGCAGTGACAGCTTTCGAGGGTCCTACGAGCAGTACTTC
once	TRBD1	TRBJ2-7	TRBV19	CASMVAQGVYEQYF	TGTGCCAGTATGGTGGCCCAGGGGGTCTACGAGCAGTACTTC
NA	TRBD1	TRBJ1-3	TRBV3-1/TRBV3-2	CASSQYRGLEGNTIYF	TGTGCCAGCAGCCAATACAGGGGGCTTGAGGGAAACACCATATATTTT
NA	TRBD1	TRBJ1-4	TRBV5-1	CASSLGDRPINEKLFF	TGCGCCAGCAGCTTGGGGGACAGGCCTATTAACGAAAAACTGTTTTTT
once	TRBD1	TRBJ1-5	TRBV19	CASSTGTGEEPQHF	TGTGCCAGTAGTACCGGGACAGGGGAGGAGCCCCAGCATTTT
NA	NA	TRBJ1-6	TRBV6-5	CASSISYRGNSPLHF	TGTGCCAGCAGTATTTCATATCGGGGGAATTCACCCCTCCACTTT
NA	NA	TRBJ2-7	TRBV6-5	CASSKLTPTYEQYF	TGTGCCAGCAGTAAACTGACACCGACCTACGAGCAGTACTTC
NA	TRBD2	TRBJ2-3	TRBV5-6	CASSLFLAGTDTQYF	TGTGCCAGCAGCTTGTTCCTAGCGGGCACAGATACGCAGTATTTT
NA	NA	TRBJ2-5	TRBV7-9	CASSFDWVQETQYF	TGTGCCAGCAGCTTCGACTGGGTGCAAGAGACCCAGTACTTC